A single sample gave rise to the 14 T cell receptor beta chains below, sequenced in a study of T cell responses to AZD1222 COVID-19 vaccine (dated by TCRdb to the early 2020s). Preparation of the library involved the immunoSEQ multiplex PCR assay. TCRdb stores this immuneACCESS table with in-frame sequences only. Part of the clones is absent; in the studies checked, under half of the shortfall reflects unresolved V genes, and no reason is known for the rest. The sample contains about 100,000 clones, about nine tenths of them found a single time. Around 20% of the sample comes from the top ten. The time point tag for this specimen amounts to: baseline before first vaccination. Sequenced material: peripheral blood, taken on day 0 of AZD1222 vaccination. These receptors were collected from an adult in good health.

The gene calls are TRBV5-6 and TRBJ1-1; maybe TRBD1 (5 bases). CDR3 length: 13 residues. In germline, CDR1 is SGHDT, CDR2 YYEEEE. Trimming left V 3 bases short and J 1 base short, with 7 bases between. The CDR3 region is CASSWGRNTEAFF. The CDR3 DNA reads as TGTGCCAGCAGCTGGGGGAGGAACACTGAAGCTTTCTTT. Variable domain in full (rest from reference TRBV5-6 and TRBJ1-1): DAGVTQSPTHLIKTRGQQVTLRCSPKSGHDTVSWYQQALGQGPQFIFQYYEEEERQRGNFPDRFSGHQFPNYSSELNVNALLLGDSALYLCASSWGRNTEAFFGQGTRLTVV.

The chain uses TRBV18 and TRBJ1-6; possible D gene TRBD1, 5 bases. Germline V gives CDR1 KGHSH, CDR2 LQKENI. CDR3 length equals 15 residues. V gave up 3 bases and J gave up 8 bases, with 14 bases separating them. The DNA for the CDR3 is TGTGCCAGCTCACCTCCAGAGACAGCATATTCACCCCTCCACTTT. It specifies CASSPPETAYSPLHF.

This chain uses TRBV5-3 with TRBJ2-3, with D possibly TRBD2 on 7 matching bases. TRBV5-3 is reported as an ORF; its role is uncertain. The CDR3 sequence is 16 residues long. Trimming stripped 1 base from V and 0 bases from J, with 12 bases between. CDR3 coding DNA: TGTGCCAGAAGCTTGCGGCGGGGGCCCAGCACAGATACGCAGTATTTT. It codes for CARSLRRGPSTDTQYF.

The chain carries TRBV29-1 and TRBJ2-5; 11 bases are shared with TRBD2. V shed 3 bases, J shed 6 bases, and the junction held 9 bases outside the gene matches. The germline gives CDR1 SQVTM, CDR2 ANQGSEA. The CDR3 length is 15 residues. The DNA of the CDR3 is TGCAGCGTTGATCTAGCGGGGGGCCGCCGAAAGACCCAGTACTTC. It encodes CSVDLAGGRRKTQYF. Full variable domain (missing parts from reference TRBV29-1 and TRBJ2-5): SAVISQKPSRDICQRGTSLTIQCQVDSQVTMMFWYRQQPGQSLTLIATANQGSEATYESGFVIDKFPISRPNLTFSTLTVSNMSPEDSSIYLCSVDLAGGRRKTQYFGPGTRLLVL.

The rearrangement joins TRBV5-1 to TRBJ1-5; D is ambiguous. Germline values: CDR1 SGHRS, CDR2 YFSETQ. CDR3 length equals 13 residues. V lost 4 bases and J 0 bases, leaving 5 bases between the germline ends. The CDR3 DNA is TGCGCCAGCAGCCTCCATAGCAATCAGCCCCAGCATTTT. It specifies CASSLHSNQPQHF.

V usage is TRBV6-2 or TRBV6-3 and J usage is TRBJ1-2; a weak D match, TRBD1 (5 bases). Deletions cut 5 bases from V and 4 bases from J, with 32 bases between. The CDR3 has 20 amino acids. The germline gives CDR1 MNHEY, CDR2 SVGEGT. The CDR3 sequence: CASSHTRPPGLHGARYGYTF. The CDR3 region has the DNA TGTGCCAGCAGTCACACTCGTCCTCCGGGCCTCCATGGGGCCCGCTATGGCTACACCTTC.

This chain joins TRBV3-1 (or the pseudogene TRBV3-2) and TRBJ1-4, with unresolved D. Germline V gene sequence: CDR1 LGHDT, CDR2 YNNKEL (reference sequence). The CDR3 consists of 13 residues. Trimming removed 4 bases at V and 8 bases at J, with 11 bases between. CDR3 bases: TGTGCCAGCAGCCCTTCTGGGAGAGAAAAACTGTTTTTT. It is translated as CASSPSGREKLFF.

A single count supports this clone. V gene TRBV9 combines with J gene TRBJ2-2; TRBD2 aligns across 11 bases. V dropped 2 bases and J dropped 6; count of bases not matched to a gene: 3. CDR1 is SGDLS, CDR2 YYNGEE, per germline. The length of the CDR3 is 15 residues. The CDR3 is CASSVSGGAAGELFF. The CDR3 bases are TGTGCCAGCAGCGTTAGCGGGGGGGCCGCCGGGGAGCTGTTTTTT.

The gene calls are TRBV9 and TRBJ2-1; no reliable D call. The CDR3 is 15 residues long. Trimming cost V 0 bases and J 4 bases, with 11 bases left between them. The V gene's germline CDR1 is SGDLS and CDR2 YYNGEE. The CDR3 DNA reads as TGTGCCAGCAGCGTAGGGGCGGCAGCTTACAATGAGCAGTTCTTC. Its protein product is CASSVGAAAYNEQFF. Supplemented by reference TRBV9 and TRBJ2-1, the full variable domain reads DSGVTQTPKHLITATGQRVTLRCSPRSGDLSVYWYQQSLDQGLQFLIQYYNGEERAKGNILERFSAQQFPDLHSELNLSSLELGDSALYFCASSVGAAAYNEQFFGPGTRLTVL.

This clone has only one observation. The CDR3 bases are TGTGCCAGCAAAAGTTTTCGCCCAGGGGGCCACGAGCAGTACTTC. It specifies CASKSFRPGGHEQYF. The chain has TRBV27 and TRBJ2-7, with 8 bases fitting TRBD1. V lost 7 bases to trimming and J lost 5 bases; unmatched junction nucleotides: 13. Germline V gene sequence: CDR1 MNHEY, CDR2 SMNVEV (reference sequence). This CDR3 contains 15 residues.

The chain has TRBV4-1 and TRBJ1-2; D is ambiguous. Deletions cut 1 base from V and 1 base from J, with 7 bases between. The CDR3 is 14 residues long. From germline, CDR1 is MGHRA and CDR2 YSYEKL. In DNA, the CDR3 is TGCGCCAGCAGCCAAGTCGGGGATAACTATGGCTACACCTTC. Encoded protein: CASSQVGDNYGYTF.

V is TRBV11-1 and J is TRBJ2-1; possible D gene TRBD2, 5 bases. CDR3 length equals 15 residues. Germline V gene lookup returns CDR1 SGHAT and CDR2 FQDESV (reference sequence). Between the trimmed V and J ends, which lost 4 bases and 4 bases, there was a span of 14 bases. CDR3 sequence (DNA): TGTGCCAGCAGCTCCGTCCGGAGGCCTTACAATGAGCAGTTCTTC. Amino acid sequence: CASSSVRRPYNEQFF.

V usage is TRBV7-9 and J usage is TRBJ2-1; D may correspond to TRBD1 or TRBD2 (5 bases each). Trimming cost V 5 bases and J 0 bases, with 17 bases left between them. The length of the CDR3 is 17 residues. Looked up from germline, CDR1 is SEHNR and CDR2 is FQNEAQ (reference sequence). CDR3 sequence: CASSPRGRGSSYNEQFF. Written as DNA, the CDR3 is TGTGCCAGCAGCCCAAGGGGCCGGGGAAGCTCCTACAATGAGCAGTTCTTC.

The chain recombines TRBV10-3 with TRBJ1-2; D remains ambiguous. Germline V gives CDR1 ENHRY, CDR2 SYGVKD. Trimming shortened V by 10 bases and J by 0 bases, and 21 bases separated the two germline ends. The CDR3 is 16 residues long. The CDR3: CASHLTTLPSNYGYTF. CDR3 coding DNA: TGTGCCAGCCACCTGACGACGTTACCCTCTAACTATGGCTACACCTTC.